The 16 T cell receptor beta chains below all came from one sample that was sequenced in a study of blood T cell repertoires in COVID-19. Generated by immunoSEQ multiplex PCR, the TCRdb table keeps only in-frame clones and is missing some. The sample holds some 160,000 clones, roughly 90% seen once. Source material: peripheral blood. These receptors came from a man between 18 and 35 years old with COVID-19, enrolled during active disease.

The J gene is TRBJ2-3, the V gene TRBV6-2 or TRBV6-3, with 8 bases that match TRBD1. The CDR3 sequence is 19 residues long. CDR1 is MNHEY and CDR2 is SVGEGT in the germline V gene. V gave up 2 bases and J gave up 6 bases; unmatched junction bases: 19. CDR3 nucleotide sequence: TGTGCCAGCAGTTACCCTTCGAGGAGGTCGGACAGGGAAGACGATACGCAGTATTTT. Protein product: CASSYPSRRSDREDDTQYF.

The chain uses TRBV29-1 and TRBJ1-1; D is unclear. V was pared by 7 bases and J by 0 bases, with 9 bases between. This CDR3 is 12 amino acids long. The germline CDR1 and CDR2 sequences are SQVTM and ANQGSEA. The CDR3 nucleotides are TGCAGCGGCCGGGGTTTGAACACTGAAGCTTTCTTT. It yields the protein CSGRGLNTEAFF.

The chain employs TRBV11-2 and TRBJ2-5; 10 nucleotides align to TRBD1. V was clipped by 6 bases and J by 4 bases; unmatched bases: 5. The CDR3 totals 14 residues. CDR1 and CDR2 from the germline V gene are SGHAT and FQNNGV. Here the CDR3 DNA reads TGTGCCAGCAGGAGACAGGGGGCTGGAGAGACCCAGTACTTC. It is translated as CASRRQGAGETQYF.

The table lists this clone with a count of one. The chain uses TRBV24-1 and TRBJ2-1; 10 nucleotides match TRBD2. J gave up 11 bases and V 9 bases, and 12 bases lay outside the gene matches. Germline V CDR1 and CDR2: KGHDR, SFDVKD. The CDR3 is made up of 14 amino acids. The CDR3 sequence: CATGVETSGSKQFF. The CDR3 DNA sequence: TGTGCCACCGGGGTAGAGACTAGCGGGTCCAAGCAGTTCTTC.

CDR3 region: CASSLGAGGDRGYTF. The CDR3 DNA reads TGTGCCAGCAGCCTTGGGGCAGGGGGCGATAGAGGCTACACCTTC. The chain carries TRBV5-6 and TRBJ1-2; TRBD1 matches 8 bases. Germline V CDR1 and CDR2: SGHDT, YYEEEE. The CDR3 totals 15 residues. With 4 bases clipped from V and 8 bases from J, the junction kept 13 bases outside the gene matches.

The CDR3 region is CASRVDRANQPQHF. CDR3 in DNA: TGTGCCAGCAGGGTGGACAGGGCCAATCAGCCCCAGCATTTT. This chain uses TRBV2 with TRBJ1-5; 8 nucleotides line up with TRBD1. The CDR3 sequence is 14 residues long. The germline CDR1 and CDR2 sequences are SNHLY and FYNNEI. With V trimmed by 6 bases and J by 3 bases, 4 bases remained unmatched.

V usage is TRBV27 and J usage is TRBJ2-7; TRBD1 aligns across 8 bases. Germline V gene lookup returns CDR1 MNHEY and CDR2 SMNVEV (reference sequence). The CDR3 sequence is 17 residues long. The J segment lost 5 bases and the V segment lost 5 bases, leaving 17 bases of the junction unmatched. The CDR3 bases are TGTGCCAGCAGTAATTCTTACCGGGACAGGTCGTTTCACGAGCAGTACTTC. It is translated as CASSNSYRDRSFHEQYF.

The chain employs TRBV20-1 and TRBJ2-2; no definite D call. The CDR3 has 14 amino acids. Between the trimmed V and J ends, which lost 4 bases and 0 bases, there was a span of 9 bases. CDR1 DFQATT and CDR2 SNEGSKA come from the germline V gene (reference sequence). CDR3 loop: CSANDVANTGELFF. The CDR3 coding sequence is TGCAGTGCTAATGACGTCGCGAACACCGGGGAGCTGTTTTTT.

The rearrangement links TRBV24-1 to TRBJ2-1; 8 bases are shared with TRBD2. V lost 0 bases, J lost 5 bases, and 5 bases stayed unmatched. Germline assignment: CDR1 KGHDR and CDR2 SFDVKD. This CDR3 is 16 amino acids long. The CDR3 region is CATSDLRSGKNNEQFF. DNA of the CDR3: TGTGCCACCAGTGATTTGCGTAGCGGGAAGAACAATGAGCAGTTCTTC.

The CDR3 bases are TGTGCCAGCAGCCTCAAGATGGGGCTAGCGGGAACCGGAACAGATACGCAGTATTTT. Translating it yields CASSLKMGLAGTGTDTQYF. The chain couples TRBV28 to TRBJ2-3; 9 nucleotides align to TRBD2. Per the germline V gene, CDR1 is MDHEN and CDR2 is SYDVKM. Trimming took 6 bases from V and 3 from J; bases not matched to a gene: 19. This CDR3 is built from 19 residues.

As DNA, the CDR3 is TGTGCCAGCAGTTTGACGGGATGGGTCGAGATGGATGGCTACACCTTC. It yields the protein CASSLTGWVEMDGYTF. V usage is TRBV27 and J usage is TRBJ1-2; no definite D call. Between the trimmed V and J ends, which lost 3 bases and 6 bases, there was a span of 20 bases. The CDR3 has 16 residues. Germline V gene lookup returns CDR1 MNHEY and CDR2 SMNVEV (reference sequence).

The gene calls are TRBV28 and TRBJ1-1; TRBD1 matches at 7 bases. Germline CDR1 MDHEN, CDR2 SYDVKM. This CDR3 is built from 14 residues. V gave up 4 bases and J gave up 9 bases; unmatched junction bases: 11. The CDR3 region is CASSSPTSTGQAFF. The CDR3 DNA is TGTGCCAGCAGTTCCCCCACCTCGACAGGGCAAGCTTTCTTT.

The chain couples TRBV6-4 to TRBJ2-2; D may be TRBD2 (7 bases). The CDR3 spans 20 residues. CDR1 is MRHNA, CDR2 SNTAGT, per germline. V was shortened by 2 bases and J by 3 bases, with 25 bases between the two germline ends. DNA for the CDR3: TGTGCCAGCAGTGACCGATTCTCCCCCCACGGGGGGCGCGACACCGGGGAGCTGTTTTTT. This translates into CASSDRFSPHGGRDTGELFF.

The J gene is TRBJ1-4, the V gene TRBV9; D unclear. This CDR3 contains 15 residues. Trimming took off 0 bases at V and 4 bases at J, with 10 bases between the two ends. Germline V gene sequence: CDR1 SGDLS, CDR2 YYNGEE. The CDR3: CASSVDREGNEKLFF. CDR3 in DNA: TGTGCCAGCAGCGTAGACCGCGAGGGTAATGAAAAACTGTTTTTT. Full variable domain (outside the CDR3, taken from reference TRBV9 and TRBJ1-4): DSGVTQTPKHLITATGQRVTLRCSPRSGDLSVYWYQQSLDQGLQFLIQYYNGEERAKGNILERFSAQQFPDLHSELNLSSLELGDSALYFCASSVDREGNEKLFFGSGTQLSVL.

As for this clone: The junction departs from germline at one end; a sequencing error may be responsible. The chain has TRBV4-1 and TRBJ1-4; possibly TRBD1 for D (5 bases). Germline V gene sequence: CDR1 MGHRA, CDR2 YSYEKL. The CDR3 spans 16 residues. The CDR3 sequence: CASSQALWGVGEKLLF. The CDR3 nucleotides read TGCGCCAGCAGCCAAGCCCTCTGGGGGGTTGGAGAAAAACTGCTTTTT.

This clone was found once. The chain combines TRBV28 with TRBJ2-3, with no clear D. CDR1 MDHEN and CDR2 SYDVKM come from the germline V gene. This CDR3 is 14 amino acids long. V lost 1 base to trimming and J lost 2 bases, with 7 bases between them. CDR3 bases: TGTGCCAGCAGTTTATTACCACACACAGATACGCAGTATTTT. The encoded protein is CASSLLPHTDTQYF.